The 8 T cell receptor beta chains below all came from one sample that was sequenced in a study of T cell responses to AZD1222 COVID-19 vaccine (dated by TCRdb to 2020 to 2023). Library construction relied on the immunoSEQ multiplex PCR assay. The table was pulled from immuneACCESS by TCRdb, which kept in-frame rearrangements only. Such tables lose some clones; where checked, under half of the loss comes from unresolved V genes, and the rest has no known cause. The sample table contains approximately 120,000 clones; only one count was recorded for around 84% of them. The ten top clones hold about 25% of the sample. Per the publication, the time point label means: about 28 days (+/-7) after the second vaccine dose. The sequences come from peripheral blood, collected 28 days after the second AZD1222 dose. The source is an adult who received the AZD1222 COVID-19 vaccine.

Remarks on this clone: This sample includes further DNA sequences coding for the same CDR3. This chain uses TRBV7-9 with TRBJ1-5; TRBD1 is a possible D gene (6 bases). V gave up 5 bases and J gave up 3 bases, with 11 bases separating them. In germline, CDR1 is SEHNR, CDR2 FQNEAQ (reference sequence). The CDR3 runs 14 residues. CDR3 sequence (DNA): TGTGCCAGCAGCCCGGACAGCCCCAATCAGCCCCAGCATTTT. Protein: CASSPDSPNQPQHF.

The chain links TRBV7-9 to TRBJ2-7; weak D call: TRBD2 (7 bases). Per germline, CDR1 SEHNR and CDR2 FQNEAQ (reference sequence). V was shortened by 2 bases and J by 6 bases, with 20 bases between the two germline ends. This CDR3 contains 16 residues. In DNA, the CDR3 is TGTGCCAGCAGCTTAACGAGGGTATCGGGGGGCGGCGAGCAGTACTTC. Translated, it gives CASSLTRVSGGGEQYF.

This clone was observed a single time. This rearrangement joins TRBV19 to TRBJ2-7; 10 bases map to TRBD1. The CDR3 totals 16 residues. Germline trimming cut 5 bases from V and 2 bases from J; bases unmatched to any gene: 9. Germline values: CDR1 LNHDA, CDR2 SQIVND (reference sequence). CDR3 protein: CASSALSGTGAYEQYF. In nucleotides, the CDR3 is TGTGCCAGTAGTGCGCTCTCCGGGACAGGGGCCTACGAGCAGTACTTC. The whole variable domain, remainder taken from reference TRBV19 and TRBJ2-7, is DGGITQSPKYLFRKEGQNVTLSCEQNLNHDAMYWYRQDPGQGLRLIYYSQIVNDFQKGDIAEGYSVSREKKESFPLTVTSAQKNPTAFYLCASSALSGTGAYEQYFGPGTRLTVT.

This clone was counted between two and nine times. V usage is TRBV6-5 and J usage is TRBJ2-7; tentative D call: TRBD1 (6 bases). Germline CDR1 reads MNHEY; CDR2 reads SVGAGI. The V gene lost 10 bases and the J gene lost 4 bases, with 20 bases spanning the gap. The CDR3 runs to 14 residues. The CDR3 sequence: CATKTSWTAYEQYF. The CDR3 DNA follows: TGTGCCACAAAGACTTCCTGGACAGCGTACGAGCAGTACTTC.

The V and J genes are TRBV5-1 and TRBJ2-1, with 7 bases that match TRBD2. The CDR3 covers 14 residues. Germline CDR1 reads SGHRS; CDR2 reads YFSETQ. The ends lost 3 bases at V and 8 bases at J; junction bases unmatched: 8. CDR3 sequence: CASSWGLAGDEQFF. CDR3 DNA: TGCGCCAGCAGCTGGGGGTTGGCGGGGGATGAGCAGTTCTTC.

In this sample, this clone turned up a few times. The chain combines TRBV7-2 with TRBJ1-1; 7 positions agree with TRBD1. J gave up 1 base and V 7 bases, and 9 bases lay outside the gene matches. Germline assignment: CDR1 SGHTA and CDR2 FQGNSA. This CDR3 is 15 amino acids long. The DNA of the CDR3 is TGTGCCAGCACCCTGAAGGGGGCATCGAACACTGAAGCTTTCTTT. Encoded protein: CASTLKGASNTEAFF.

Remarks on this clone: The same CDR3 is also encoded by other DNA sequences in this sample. The CDR3 DNA reads as TGTGCCAGCTCACCTGACAGGGGGGGCAATCAGCCCCAGCATTTT. This translates into CASSPDRGGNQPQHF. The genes are TRBV18 and TRBJ1-5; TRBD1 matches at 9 bases. The V and J ends lost 3 bases and 2 bases, in that order; junction bases with no gene match: 2. CDR1 is KGHSH and CDR2 is LQKENI in the germline V gene. The CDR3 covers 15 residues. The full variable domain, rest sourced from reference TRBV18 and TRBJ1-5, is NAGVMQNPRHLVRRRGQEARLRCSPMKGHSHVYWYRQLPEEGLKFMVYLQKENIIDESGMPKERFSAEFPKEGPSILRIQQVVRGDSAAYFCASSPDRGGNQPQHFGDGTRLSIL.

CDR3 sequence (DNA): TGTGCCAGTAGTAGTACGGTCACTGGGGCCAACGTCCTGACTTTC. Its protein product is CASSSTVTGANVLTF. V usage is TRBV19 and J usage is TRBJ2-6; no reliable D call. V was pared by 4 bases and J by 2 bases, with 9 bases between. Germline assignment: CDR1 LNHDA and CDR2 SQIVND (reference sequence). The CDR3 has 15 residues.